This T cell receptor (beta chain) was captured in a study of response to subunit inactivated influenza vaccine. The study, taken as a whole, reports: Few additional T cells are recruited per seasonal influenza vaccination, authors suggested.

TCRdb called the RT-PCR reads again in MiXCR, with one record for every CDR3 protein. Among roughly 150,000 distinct CDR3 sequences, roughly a tenth were seen once, and the ten largest hold 9.5% to 15%. This clonotype was seen a handful of times. Its specificity is not known. After removal of 9 bases from V and 2 bases from J, the junction contained 3 bases not matched to a gene. CDR1 is SNHLY and CDR2 is FYNNEI in the germline V gene. This CDR3 comprises 12 residues. The sequence came from a man in his forties or fifties who received an inactivated influenza vaccine. This specimen consisted of non-naive T cells sorted from PBMCs, obtained roughly 47 days after vaccination. The chain has TRBV2 and TRBJ1-1, with 7 bases fitting TRBD1. For the CDR3, the DNA is TGTGCCAGTTACAGGGGTAACACTGAAGCTTTCTTT. As protein: CASYRGNTEAFF.